The clone carrying this TCR beta chain rates as medium-sized (0.01 to 0.1%). Its antigen is not identified. The sample originates from a study of T-cell reconstitution after alpha-beta-depleted transplantation in children. Whole-study findings and limits: Hyperexpanded clones declined; after one year, newly produced T cells mostly supplied diversity.

The CDR3 loop spans 14 amino acids. The V gene lost 1 base and the J gene lost 2 bases, with 10 bases spanning the gap. Germline CDR1 and CDR2: DFQATT and SNEGSKA (reference sequence). For TCRbeta, the library was prepared with unique molecular identifiers. Each CDR3 protein is one row after TCRdb ran MiXCR on the PCR reads. This sample has approximately 130,000 distinct CDR3 sequences; more than 9.5% occur once, and the top ten carry 20% to 30%. The input for sequencing was PBMCs, mostly from graft donor cells, taken 180 days after TCRalphabeta/CD19-depleted stem cell transplant. This sequence joins TRBV20-1 and TRBJ2-3; the D is unclear. This TCR was sampled from a girl in the first two years of life who had a stem cell transplant for combined immunodeficiency, so the T cells may come from the graft donor. CDR3 region: CSARAKGYTDTQYF. The CDR3 region has the DNA TGCAGTGCTAGAGCTAAAGGCTACACAGATACGCAGTATTTT.